The clone carrying this TCR beta chain was seen many times. As yet, its antigen is unknown. The sample comes from a study of T-cell reconstitution after alpha-beta-depleted transplantation in children. Study-wide results and limits: In some patients, recipient T cells and intrathymic progenitors surviving conditioning explained high day-60 diversity. Reportedly, alpha-beta T cells present about two months post-transplant originated from several hundred expanded clones of graft origin. From newly produced T cells came most of the T-cell counts and diversity one year after transplant.

A TCRbeta library incorporating unique molecular identifiers was prepared. TCRdb re-analysed the PCR reads in MiXCR, keeping a single row per CDR3 protein. The table records 180,000 or so distinct CDR3 sequences, 6.3% of them present only once. CDR3 length: 19 residues. The ends lost 4 bases at V and 5 bases at J; junction bases unmatched: 15. Germline lookup yields CDR1 SEHNR and CDR2 FQNEAQ (reference sequence). The rearrangement uses TRBV7-9 and TRBJ2-1; 12 bases align to TRBD2. The sequence came from a girl in the first two years of life with combined immunodeficiency, due to receive a stem cell transplant. The starting material was PBMCs, obtained before TCRalphabeta/CD19-depleted stem cell transplant. CDR3 sequence: CASSSRLAGARHPNNEQFF. CDR3 sequence (DNA): TGTGCCAGCAGCTCGAGACTAGCGGGGGCCCGCCACCCGAACAATGAGCAGTTCTTC.